Below are 17 T cell receptor beta chains sequenced from a single sample in a study of breast tumors, draining lymph nodes, adjacent tissues. TCRdb analysed the multiplex PCR reads with MiXCR anew, one entry per CDR3 protein. The sample holds about 130,000 distinct CDR3 sequences, 20% seen once. The lymph nodes were axillary draining lymph nodes from breast cancer patients. Sequencing input: axillary lymph node tissue. The receptors were sampled from a female donor with breast cancer. Some clones in this sample may be carry-over from other donors' samples.

This clonotype was seen only a few times. A much more abundant neighbour one base away suggests this may be a read error. The V and J genes are TRBV20-1 and TRBJ1-6; perhaps TRBD1 as D (5 bases). With 6 bases removed from V and 6 bases from J, the gap between germline ends came to 9 bases. Germline V CDR1 and CDR2: DFQATT, SNEGSKA (reference sequence). The CDR3 contains 12 residues. Written as DNA, the CDR3 is TGCAGTGCGGGGGACCCTAATTCACCCCTCCACTTT. It yields the protein CSAGDPNSPLHF.

Ten or more counts support this clonotype. V gene TRBV10-1 combines with J gene TRBJ2-3; 10 bases align to TRBD1. The CDR3 spans 18 residues. Germline values: CDR1 WNHNN, CDR2 SYGVQD (reference sequence). V dropped 5 bases and J dropped 3; count of bases not matched to a gene: 14. The CDR3 loop is CASSSAAVGQGTTDTQYF. CDR3 in DNA: TGCGCCAGCAGTTCGGCCGCCGTGGGACAGGGGACGACAGATACGCAGTATTTT.

Only a few counts were recorded for this clonotype. V gene TRBV5-1 combines with J gene TRBJ2-3; 7 nucleotides agree with TRBD1. The V and J ends lost 6 bases and 1 base, in that order; junction bases with no gene match: 2. Per germline, CDR1 SGHRS and CDR2 YFSETQ. The length of the CDR3 is 13 residues. In nucleotides, the CDR3 is TGCGCCAGCAACGACAGGGGCACAGATACGCAGTATTTT. Its translation is CASNDRGTDTQYF.

The genes are TRBV2 and TRBJ2-5, with 7 bases that match TRBD1. There are 15 residues in the CDR3. Per germline, CDR1 SNHLY and CDR2 FYNNEI. The J segment lost 1 base and the V segment lost 3 bases, leaving 5 bases of the junction unmatched. The CDR3 DNA reads as TGTGCCAGCAGTGATCCACAGGGGCCCCAAGAGACCCAGTACTTC. Translating it yields CASSDPQGPQETQYF.

This clonotype was seen at least ten times. The chain couples TRBV20-1 to TRBJ1-5; TRBD1 might be the D (6 bases). In germline, CDR1 is DFQATT, CDR2 SNEGSKA (reference sequence). Trimming removed 7 bases from V and 3 bases from J, with 13 bases in between. The CDR3 sequence is 13 residues long. CDR3 in DNA: TGCAGTGGCATTCAGGGGAACAATCAGCCCCAGCATTTT. This translates into CSGIQGNNQPQHF.

With regard to this clonotype: At one boundary the junction diverges from the germline segment, which might be a read error. The chain employs TRBV5-8 and TRBJ1-4, with unresolved D. Per germline, CDR1 SGHTS and CDR2 YDEGEE. CDR3 size: 15 residues. In DNA, the CDR3 is TGTGCCAGCGGCTTGTGGGCAGCATCTAATGAAAAACTGTTTTTT. This sequence encodes CASGLWAASNEKLFF.

The sample holds many counts of this clonotype. V and J are TRBV20-1 and TRBJ2-7, with 11 bases lining up with TRBD1. The CDR3 totals 15 residues. Germline values: CDR1 DFQATT, CDR2 SNEGSKA (reference sequence). Losses at the gene ends were 4 bases for V and 7 bases for J; bases not matched to a gene: 12. Written as DNA, the CDR3 is TGCAGTGCTATCGCCAGGGACAGGGGGATTCGGGAGCAGTACTTC. This encodes CSAIARDRGIREQYF.

Details on this clonotype: Just one base apart from a much larger clone, this may be a read error. This chain joins TRBV6-5 and TRBJ2-1, with D possibly matching TRBD2 (6 bases). Trimming cost V 6 bases and J 2 bases, with 17 bases left between them. The CDR3 contains 16 residues. Germline CDR1 reads MNHEY; CDR2 reads SVGAGI. In nucleotides, the CDR3 is TGTGCCAGCAGAGCTAGCGTTCAGAGCCCCTACAATGAGCAGTTCTTC. It yields the protein CASRASVQSPYNEQFF.

This clonotype came up a few times. The chain employs TRBV28 and TRBJ2-7; D is undetermined. Per the germline V gene, CDR1 is MDHEN and CDR2 is SYDVKM. Trimming removed 7 bases from V and 3 bases from J, with 10 bases in between. This CDR3 is 12 amino acids long. CDR3 amino acids: CASTAGSYEQYF. DNA for the CDR3: TGTGCCAGCACCGCAGGCAGCTACGAGCAGTACTTC.

This sequence joins TRBV6-2 or TRBV6-3 and TRBJ2-2; 11 bases line up with TRBD2. Germline values: CDR1 MNHEY, CDR2 SVGEGT. Losses at the gene ends were 5 bases for V and 0 bases for J; bases not matched to a gene: 2. This CDR3 region has 16 residues. The CDR3 loop is CASSIAGGPNTGELFF. The CDR3 DNA reads TGTGCCAGCAGTATAGCGGGAGGGCCGAACACCGGGGAGCTGTTTTTT.

This clonotype was detected a few times. The V gene is TRBV9, the J gene TRBJ1-5; 7 bases agree with TRBD1. The V and J ends lost 3 bases and 6 bases, in that order; junction bases with no gene match: 12. The CDR3 runs to 16 residues. The germline gives CDR1 SGDLS, CDR2 YYNGEE. The CDR3 DNA reads TGTGCCAGCAGCGCCCCCTTGGGAGGGGGCGGTCAGCCCCAGCATTTT. This encodes CASSAPLGGGGQPQHF.

This clonotype was seen ten or more times. The CDR3 DNA reads as TGTGCCAGTAGTGCGACAGGGATCACAGATACGCAGTATTTT. Its protein product is CASSATGITDTQYF. The rearrangement links TRBV19 to TRBJ2-3, with 7 bases identical to TRBD1. CDR1 and CDR2 from the germline V gene are LNHDA and SQIVND (reference sequence). There are 14 residues in the CDR3. Trimming took 5 bases from V and 2 from J; bases not matched to a gene: 4.

This clonotype was picked up many times. The chain has TRBV18 and TRBJ1-5, with D uncertain. CDR3 length: 13 residues. V lost 2 bases and J 2 bases, leaving 4 bases between the germline ends. Per germline, CDR1 KGHSH and CDR2 LQKENI. The CDR3 DNA reads as TGTGCCAGCTCACCAACCCGCAATCAGCCCCAGCATTTT. It codes for CASSPTRNQPQHF.

This clonotype was seen at least ten times. The chain links TRBV4-1 to TRBJ2-7, with TRBD2 as a possible D gene (5 bases). The germline gives CDR1 MGHRA, CDR2 YSYEKL. The CDR3 sequence is 16 residues long. V was trimmed by 1 base and J by 1 base, leaving 14 bases between them. The CDR3 coding sequence is TGCGCCAGCAGCCAAGGTCTAGCCCTACCTTCCTACGAGCAGTACTTC. It is translated as CASSQGLALPSYEQYF.

This clonotype occurred many times. V is TRBV5-1 and J is TRBJ1-3, with D unclear. Germline V gives CDR1 SGHRS, CDR2 YFSETQ. Deletions cut 0 bases from V and 1 base from J, with 8 bases between. This CDR3 has 15 amino acids. The CDR3 DNA is TGCGCCAGCAGCTTGGGAGAGACATCTGGAAACACCATATATTTT. Its translation is CASSLGETSGNTIYF.

A remark on this clonotype: This may come from a read error, since a much larger clone is one base off. J is TRBJ2-2 and V is TRBV2; the D gene is possibly TRBD1 (6 bases). Looked up from germline, CDR1 is SNHLY and CDR2 is FYNNEI. This CDR3 comprises 15 residues. The CDR3: CASRRDRSGTGELLF. CDR3 in DNA: TGTGCCAGCAGAAGAGACAGGTCGGGCACCGGGGAGCTGCTTTTT.

This clonotype was recorded at least ten times. V usage is TRBV6-1 and J usage is TRBJ1-2; 8 positions agree with TRBD1. This CDR3 is built from 16 residues. Looked up from germline, CDR1 is MNHNS and CDR2 is SASEGT. Germline trimming cut 0 bases from V and 4 bases from J; bases unmatched to any gene: 7. CDR3 sequence reads: CASSEARQGRSYGYTF. The DNA for the CDR3 is TGTGCCAGCAGTGAAGCCCGACAGGGGAGGAGCTATGGCTACACCTTC.